The entry below describes one TCR beta chain. Germline lookup yields CDR1 GTSNPN and CDR2 SVGIG (reference sequence). This CDR3 region has 14 residues. V was pared by 1 base and J by 4 bases, with 11 bases between. These data are taken from a study of blood T cell repertoires in COVID-19. The overall study: Italy, Spain and the United States were the sources of the convalescent and acute COVID-19 samples. From T cells, B-cell-depleted T cells, or PBMCs came the material, which was cDNA or gDNA.

In the source study's methods: Using reference gene primer amplification, nucleated cell counts were estimated. Data came from immunoSEQ multiplex PCR; TCRdb stores just in-frame clones and leaves some out. The V and J calls and clone size were taken over from that table, and D and trimming were inferred from the DNA. The table records approximately 250,000 clones, over 70% of them present only once. One Seattle source followed patients from active infection through their disease course. The receptor's source is a woman aged 70-85 years with COVID-19, enrolled during active disease. Sequencing used peripheral blood. The chain uses TRBV30 and TRBJ1-3, with D hard to call. The CDR3 sequence: CAWSGQLGGNTIYF. CDR3 bases: TGTGCCTGGAGTGGTCAGCTAGGCGGAAACACCATATATTTT.